Shown below are 18 T cell receptor beta chains from a single sample sequenced in a study of cytomegalovirus exposure and HLA in healthy donors. The assay was immunoSEQ multiplex PCR, and TCRdb's table has in-frame clones only and misses some. The sample comprises fewer than 120,000 clones, about nine tenths of which are singletons, and about 1.9% rests with the top ten. The sequenced material came from PBMCs. The receptor source for this set is a woman between 18 and 30 years old in good health and CMV-seronegative.

The chain employs TRBV27 and TRBJ1-1, with D uncertain. This CDR3 contains 14 residues. From germline, CDR1 is MNHEY and CDR2 SMNVEV (reference sequence). The ends were cut back, 6 bases at V and 2 bases at J, with 13 bases in the middle. CDR3 in DNA: TGTGCCAGCAGCCCCCTCGGGATTAACACTGAAGCTTTCTTT. Amino acid sequence: CASSPLGINTEAFF.

The gene calls are TRBV5-1 and TRBJ2-3; TRBD2 matches at 7 bases. The germline V gene encodes CDR1 SGHRS and CDR2 YFSETQ. Unmatched junction bases numbered 8, after V lost 0 bases and J lost 1 base. The length of the CDR3 is 17 residues. This CDR3 reads CASSLAGRGSGTDTQYF. CDR3 bases: TGCGCCAGCAGCTTGGCCGGACGCGGGAGTGGCACAGATACGCAGTATTTT.

The chain couples TRBV19 to TRBJ2-3, with TRBD1 matching 10 bases. CDR1 and CDR2 from the germline V gene are LNHDA and SQIVND (reference sequence). The V segment lost 3 bases and the J segment 5 bases; nucleotides outside the gene matches: 2. This CDR3 comprises 14 residues. DNA for the CDR3: TGTGCCAGTAGTATGGACAGGGGGAAAGATACGCAGTATTTT. This translates into CASSMDRGKDTQYF.

CDR3 region: CASAGGDRGSTEAFF. The CDR3 DNA sequence: TGTGCCAGCGCCGGGGGGGACAGGGGGTCGACTGAAGCTTTCTTT. The V and J genes are TRBV28 and TRBJ1-1, with 11 bases aligning to TRBD1. This CDR3 region has 15 residues. CDR1 is MDHEN, CDR2 SYDVKM, per germline. After removal of 8 bases from V and 5 bases from J, the junction contained 10 bases not matched to a gene. The variable domain in full, with the rest retrieved from reference TRBV28 and TRBJ1-1, is DVKVTQSSRYLVKRTGEKVFLECVQDMDHENMFWYRQDPGLGLRLIYFSYDVKMKEKGDIPEGYSVSREKKERFSLILESASTNQTSMYLCASAGGDRGSTEAFFGQGTRLTVV.

This chain links TRBV25-1 with TRBJ1-1; TRBD1 agrees at 7 bases. The germline gives CDR1 MGHDK, CDR2 SYGVNS. The CDR3 sequence is 14 residues long. V shed 8 bases and J 8 bases; nucleotides not matched to a gene: 14. CDR3 bases: TGTGCCAGCTCTGAAGGGGGCCTGGCTTGGGAAGCTTTCTTT. Encoded protein: CASSEGGLAWEAFF.

Points on this clone: An end of the junction does not agree with germline; a read error may underlie this. The chain recombines TRBV29-1 with TRBJ2-3; D is possibly TRBD1 (6 bases). CDR3 length: 14 residues. Germline V gene data show CDR1 as SQVTM and CDR2 as ANQGSEA. The CDR3, as DNA: TGCAGCGTTCAAGAGAGGGGGTCCGCAGATACGCAGTATTTT. Translated: CSVQERGSADTQYF.

This clone was observed a single time. The CDR3 protein is CASSSLTGGNEKLFF. CDR3 DNA: TGCGCCAGCAGCTCATTGACAGGGGGAAATGAAAAACTGTTTTTT. The rearrangement joins TRBV5-1 to TRBJ1-4, with 9 bases that match TRBD1. The V gene end was trimmed by 3 bases and the J gene end by 5 bases; junction bases not matched to a gene: 5. The CDR3 is 15 amino acids. Per the germline V gene, CDR1 is SGHRS and CDR2 is YFSETQ.

The chain recombines TRBV19 with TRBJ2-6; D unresolved. Germline V gene data show CDR1 as LNHDA and CDR2 as SQIVND (reference sequence). Trimming left V 0 bases short and J 14 bases short, with 11 bases between. This CDR3 is built from 13 residues. CDR3 region: CASSIDLSLILTF. DNA for the CDR3: TGTGCCAGTAGTATAGATCTATCCCTAATCCTGACTTTC. The full variable domain, its missing parts supplied by reference TRBV19 and TRBJ2-6, is DGGITQSPKYLFRKEGQNVTLSCEQNLNHDAMYWYRQDPGQGLRLIYYSQIVNDFQKGDIAEGYSVSREKKESFPLTVTSAQKNPTAFYLCASSIDLSLILTFGAGSRLTVL.

The V call is TRBV6-1, the J call TRBJ1-1; D call uncertain. This CDR3 spans 14 amino acids. CDR1 and CDR2 (germline): MNHNS, SASEGT. The V gene lost 3 bases and the J gene lost 0 bases, with 8 bases spanning the gap. The CDR3 DNA follows: TGTGCCAGCAGTGATCTCGCGATGAACACTGAAGCTTTCTTT. Amino acids: CASSDLAMNTEAFF.

The chain is built from TRBV6-5 and TRBJ2-3, with D perhaps matching TRBD2 (7 bases). Trimming cost V 4 bases and J 4 bases, with 15 bases left between them. The CDR3 runs to 15 residues. Germline CDR1 is MNHEY and CDR2 is SVGAGI. For the CDR3, the DNA is TGTGCCAGCAGTTCCCCGGGGGGCATGTCAGATACGCAGTATTTT. Encoded protein: CASSSPGGMSDTQYF.

The gene calls are TRBV12-5 and TRBJ2-7, with a possible D match to TRBD1 (5 bases). CDR1 and CDR2 (germline): LGHNT, FRNRAP. Between the trimmed V and J ends, which lost 0 bases and 4 bases, there was a span of 13 bases. This CDR3 region has 15 residues. In DNA, the CDR3 is TGTGCTAGTGGTTTGGTACAGGAATGGCAGTACGAGCAGTACTTC. This encodes CASGLVQEWQYEQYF.

The V call is TRBV7-3, the J call TRBJ2-2, with 8 bases aligning to TRBD1. With 5 bases clipped from V and 5 bases from J, the junction kept 7 bases outside the gene matches. Germline CDR1 is SGHTA and CDR2 is FQGTGA. This CDR3 has 15 residues. CDR3 in DNA: TGTGCCAGCAGCCGGACAGGGACGGATACCGGGGAGCTGTTTTTT. This translates into CASSRTGTDTGELFF.

This clone showed up just once. This chain links TRBV11-2 with TRBJ2-7; TRBD2 matches 9 bases. This CDR3 spans 13 amino acids. Trimming cost V 5 bases and J 1 base; bases outside gene matches: 0. Germline V gives CDR1 SGHAT, CDR2 FQNNGV. This CDR3 is CASSTSGSYEQYF. Here the CDR3 DNA reads TGTGCCAGCAGCACTAGCGGGTCCTACGAGCAGTACTTC.

The chain employs TRBV29-1 and TRBJ1-2; D is unresolved. The CDR3 covers 13 residues. Between the trimmed V and J ends, which lost 7 bases and 0 bases, there was a span of 12 bases. Per germline, CDR1 SQVTM and CDR2 ANQGSEA. The CDR3 DNA sequence: TGCAGCGCCCTACAGCCAACTAACTATGGCTACACCTTC. Translation gives CSALQPTNYGYTF.

This clone was seen a single time. The rearrangement joins TRBV6-5 to TRBJ1-6; D is possibly TRBD1 (6 bases). Between the trimmed V and J ends, which lost 7 bases and 9 bases, there was a span of 16 bases. CDR3 length: 14 residues. CDR1 is MNHEY, CDR2 SVGAGI, per germline. The CDR3 loop is CASTRTGFGSPLHF. As DNA, the CDR3 is TGTGCCAGCACGAGAACAGGGTTCGGTTCACCCCTCCACTTT.

V and J are TRBV28 and TRBJ2-7; the D gene is possibly TRBD1 (5 bases). V dropped 5 bases and J dropped 2 bases, with 10 bases sitting between them. From germline, CDR1 is MDHEN and CDR2 SYDVKM. The CDR3 is 13 residues long. The CDR3 sequence: CASSRGSPYEQYF. CDR3 nucleotide sequence: TGTGCCAGCAGTAGGGGTTCCCCCTACGAGCAGTACTTC.

The chain has TRBV7-2 and TRBJ2-7; 9 bases line up with TRBD2. V gave up 1 base and J gave up 5 bases; unmatched junction bases: 9. There are 16 residues in the CDR3. Germline V lookup: CDR1 SGHTA, CDR2 FQGNSA. CDR3 region: CASSLESSGSLDEQYF. CDR3 nucleotide sequence: TGTGCCAGCAGCTTAGAAAGTAGCGGGAGTCTGGACGAGCAGTACTTC.

The V gene is TRBV6-5, the J gene TRBJ2-3; TRBD2 is a possible D gene (6 bases). CDR3 length: 15 residues. Germline V CDR1 and CDR2: MNHEY, SVGAGI. V lost 2 bases and J 3 bases, leaving 12 bases between the germline ends. CDR3 bases: TGTGCCAGCAGTTACCGGCGCGGGACTACAGATACGCAGTATTTT. As protein: CASSYRRGTTDTQYF.